The clone carrying this T cell receptor beta chain was counted a single time. J gave up 0 bases and V 4 bases, and 3 bases lay outside the gene matches. CDR3 size: 15 residues. Looked up from germline, CDR1 is SGHRS and CDR2 is YFSETQ. Assay: immunoSEQ multiplex PCR; the TCRdb copy retains only in-frame clones and omits some. The sample has 200,000 to 300,000 clones; around 90% are singletons. This sample was taken from a study of blood T cell repertoires in COVID-19. Study context: Samples of COVID-19 (acute and convalescent) were obtained from the United States, Italy and Spain. T cells, B-cell-depleted T cells, or PBMCs provided the cDNA or gDNA that served as material.

Sequencing was carried out using peripheral blood. V gene TRBV5-1 combines with J gene TRBJ1-3, with 8 bases lining up with TRBD1. This clonotype originated in a man aged 60 to 75 who had recovered from COVID-19. This CDR3 reads CASSTTGGSGNTIYF. As DNA, the CDR3 is TGCGCCAGCAGCACTACAGGGGGCTCTGGAAACACCATATATTTT. Full variable domain (missing parts from reference TRBV5-1 and TRBJ1-3): KAGVTQTPRYLIKTRGQQVTLSCSPISGHRSVSWYQQTPGQGLQFLFEYFSETQRNKGNFPGRFSGRQFSNSRSEMNVSTLELGDSALYLCASSTTGGSGNTIYFGEGSWLTVV.